This TCR beta chain was profiled in a study of Graves' ophthalmopathy and Graves' hyperthyroidism. Many counts were recorded for this clonotype. Antigen unknown. General study findings and limits: The model flagged ophthalmopathy progression at 70% to 71% sensitivity and around 77% specificity.

Using RNA transcripts, the TCR beta CDR3 regions were amplified. Amplification began with first-round RT-PCR using HTBI primers, then second-round multiplex PCR was performed. Each CDR3 protein gets one entry after TCRdb re-called the multiplex PCR reads with MiXCR. Among 680,000 or so distinct CDR3 sequences listed, 20% to 25% were seen once. CDR3 length equals 14 residues. The V and J ends lost 5 bases and 1 base, in that order; junction bases with no gene match: 4. CDR1 is SGHVT, CDR2 SQSDAQ, per germline. The clonotype comes from a woman between 18 and 29 years old with stable Graves' hyperthyroidism. Some clones in this sample may be carry-over from other donors' samples. V and J are TRBV7-4 and TRBJ1-2; the match to TRBD1 covers 7 bases. The sequencing sample was made of peripheral blood. CDR3 sequence: CASSRQGDNYGYTF. CDR3 sequence (DNA): TGTGCCAGCAGCCGGCAGGGGGATAACTATGGCTACACCTTC.